One sample yielded the 26 T cell receptor beta chains listed below, sequenced in a study of blood T cell repertoires in COVID-19. Repertoires were generated with immunoSEQ multiplex PCR, while TCRdb's copy carries only in-frame clones and drops some. Among 150,000 or so clones, 85% to 90% were seen once, and the ten largest hold roughly 15%. The specimen sequenced was peripheral blood. Receptors were obtained from a woman aged 40-49 years with acute or convalescent COVID-19.

The chain is built from TRBV5-6 and TRBJ2-1, with 8 bases matching TRBD2. V lost 0 bases to trimming and J lost 7 bases; unmatched junction nucleotides: 6. Germline V lookup: CDR1 SGHDT, CDR2 YYEEEE. The CDR3 consists of 15 residues. CDR3 residues: CASSLVASGFNEQFF. In nucleotides, the CDR3 is TGTGCCAGCAGCTTGGTGGCTAGCGGGTTTAATGAGCAGTTCTTC.

The V and J genes are TRBV6-5 and TRBJ2-1; possible D gene TRBD1, 6 bases. CDR3 length equals 15 residues. Trimming removed 6 bases from V and 2 bases from J, with 14 bases in between. The germline gives CDR1 MNHEY, CDR2 SVGAGI. The CDR3 spells CASRTGTNTYNEQFF. The CDR3 DNA reads TGTGCCAGCAGAACCGGGACAAATACCTACAATGAGCAGTTCTTC.

This clone has only one observation. This rearrangement joins TRBV27 to TRBJ2-5, with 11 bases identical to TRBD2. Looked up from germline, CDR1 is MNHEY and CDR2 is SMNVEV (reference sequence). The CDR3 has 15 residues. V shed 6 bases, J shed 2 bases, and the junction held 5 bases outside the gene matches. CDR3 nucleotides: TGTGCCAGCAGACCCAGACTAGCGGGACAAGAGACCCAGTACTTC. Amino acid sequence: CASRPRLAGQETQYF.

The J gene is TRBJ2-1, the V gene TRBV5-4; 12 bases fit TRBD2. With V trimmed by 3 bases and J by 7 bases, 8 bases remained unmatched. Germline V CDR1 and CDR2: SGHNT, YYREEE (reference sequence). CDR3 length: 16 residues. The CDR3 protein is CASSSSLAGGGNEQFF. The CDR3 coding sequence is TGTGCCAGCAGCTCCTCTCTAGCGGGAGGGGGTAATGAGCAGTTCTTC.

The CDR3 is CASAPTGVTDTQYF. In nucleotides, the CDR3 is TGTGCCAGTGCCCCGACAGGGGTCACAGATACGCAGTATTTT. The genes are TRBV19 and TRBJ2-3; 8 bases fit TRBD1. V lost 8 bases and J lost 2; bases outside the gene matches: 6. Germline loops: CDR1 LNHDA, CDR2 SQIVND (reference sequence). This CDR3 is built from 14 residues.

The chain uses TRBV15 and TRBJ2-7; 8 nucleotides match TRBD2. Germline CDR1 LNHNV, CDR2 YYDKDF (reference sequence). The CDR3 is 20 amino acids. The V segment lost 4 bases and the J segment 5 bases; nucleotides outside the gene matches: 25. This CDR3 is CATSTNDPGGGGNYMDEQYF. In nucleotides, the CDR3 is TGTGCCACCAGCACAAACGATCCCGGTGGCGGGGGGAACTATATGGACGAGCAGTACTTC. Together with reference TRBV15 and TRBJ2-7, the CDR3 gives the full variable domain: DAMVIQNPRYQVTQFGKPVTLSCSQTLNHNVMYWYQQKSSQAPKLLFHYYDKDFNNEADTPDNFQSRRPNTSFCFLDIRSPGLGDTAMYLCATSTNDPGGGGNYMDEQYFGPGTRLTVT.

The CDR3 region has the DNA TGTGCCAGCAGTAACGGCGGCCCTCTTCAGGGAGATACGCAGTATTTT. Translated: CASSNGGPLQGDTQYF. The chain combines TRBV2 with TRBJ2-3; tentatively, D is TRBD1 (5 bases). Trimming shortened V by 5 bases and J by 5 bases, and 20 bases separated the two germline ends. Per germline, CDR1 SNHLY and CDR2 FYNNEI. The CDR3 runs to 16 residues.

The chain carries TRBV30 and TRBJ2-1; 10 bases line up with TRBD2. CDR3 length: 15 residues. Germline CDR1 GTSNPN, CDR2 SVGIG (reference sequence). Trimming at V came to 5 bases and at J to 4 bases, leaving 8 bases not matched to a gene. The DNA for the CDR3 is TGTGCCTGGGGCCATGTAGCGGGAGGTTACAATGAGCAGTTCTTC. Its translation: CAWGHVAGGYNEQFF.

This chain uses TRBV19 with TRBJ2-6; D is uncertain. This CDR3 comprises 15 residues. Germline lookup yields CDR1 LNHDA and CDR2 SQIVND (reference sequence). V shed 1 base and J shed 4 bases, with 8 bases lying between them. The CDR3 reads CASSIGRLGANVLTF. DNA for the CDR3: TGTGCCAGTAGTATAGGCAGGCTCGGGGCCAACGTCCTGACTTTC.

V gene TRBV27 combines with J gene TRBJ2-1, with 10 positions matching TRBD1. J gave up 4 bases and V 6 bases, and 12 bases lay outside the gene matches. In germline, CDR1 is MNHEY, CDR2 SMNVEV (reference sequence). There are 17 residues in the CDR3. The CDR3 sequence: CASREGTGAQPYNEQFF. The CDR3 DNA reads as TGTGCCAGCAGGGAAGGGACAGGGGCGCAACCTTACAATGAGCAGTTCTTC.

The chain joins TRBV6-4 to TRBJ1-6; TRBD1 matches at 8 bases. CDR3 size: 14 residues. With 5 bases clipped from V and 7 bases from J, the junction kept 4 bases outside the gene matches. Germline values: CDR1 MRHNA, CDR2 SNTAGT. The CDR3 spells CASSQDRANSPLHF. As DNA, the CDR3 is TGTGCCAGCAGTCAGGACAGGGCAAATTCACCCCTCCACTTT.

This clone showed up just once. V and J are TRBV6-5 and TRBJ1-5, with 7 bases lining up with TRBD1. Germline V gene data show CDR1 as MNHEY and CDR2 as SVGAGI. There are 15 residues in the CDR3. V lost 8 bases, J lost 4 bases, and 11 bases stayed unmatched. CDR3 in DNA: TGTGCCAGCGTTGAGACAGGGACACGTAATCAGCCCCAGCATTTT. Translating gives CASVETGTRNQPQHF.

This clone occurred once. The rearrangement uses TRBV19 and TRBJ1-3; 9 bases match TRBD1. J was trimmed by 2 bases and V by 3 bases; bases with no gene match: 8. The CDR3 is made up of 17 amino acids. CDR1 LNHDA and CDR2 SQIVND come from the germline V gene (reference sequence). The CDR3 nucleotides are TGTGCCAGTAGTATTCTAGTACAGGGGGCCCCTGGAAACACCATATATTTT. Protein sequence: CASSILVQGAPGNTIYF.

This rearrangement joins TRBV6-5 to TRBJ1-3; 9 bases are shared with TRBD1. Looked up from germline, CDR1 is MNHEY and CDR2 is SVGAGI. V shed 4 bases and J 2 bases; nucleotides not matched to a gene: 6. This CDR3 has 16 amino acids. For the CDR3, the DNA is TGTGCCAGCAGTTCCAGGGACAGGGTGGCTGGAAACACCATATATTTT. It is translated as CASSSRDRVAGNTIYF.

The V gene is TRBV3-1 (or the pseudogene TRBV3-2), the J gene TRBJ2-7; the D gene is possibly TRBD2 (5 bases). V lost 5 bases and J lost 2, with 7 bases in between. The CDR3 consists of 12 residues. The germline V gene has CDR1 LGHDT and CDR2 YNNKEL (reference sequence). Written as DNA, the CDR3 is TGTGCCAGCAGCTTGGGAGCCTACGAGCAGTACTTC. It is translated as CASSLGAYEQYF.

This chain links TRBV6-1 with TRBJ2-1, with 7 bases aligning to TRBD1. Germline trimming cut 3 bases from V and 4 bases from J; bases unmatched to any gene: 6. Germline-derived CDR1 and CDR2 are MNHNS and SASEGT. The length of the CDR3 is 15 residues. Here the CDR3 DNA reads TGTGCCAGCAGTGATCAAGGGGGCACATACAATGAGCAGTTCTTC. The encoded protein is CASSDQGGTYNEQFF.

The chain has TRBV9 and TRBJ2-1, with TRBD1 as a possible D gene (5 bases). Germline V gene sequence: CDR1 SGDLS, CDR2 YYNGEE. V was trimmed by 4 bases and J by 3 bases, leaving 17 bases between them. The CDR3 has 16 residues. CDR3 protein: CASSTRAGWDYNEQFF. The CDR3 DNA reads TGTGCCAGCAGCACCCGTGCAGGGTGGGACTACAATGAGCAGTTCTTC. The full variable domain, with the rest looked up from reference TRBV9 and TRBJ2-1, is DSGVTQTPKHLITATGQRVTLRCSPRSGDLSVYWYQQSLDQGLQFLIQYYNGEERAKGNILERFSAQQFPDLHSELNLSSLELGDSALYFCASSTRAGWDYNEQFFGPGTRLTVL.

The chain links TRBV28 to TRBJ2-5; weak D call: TRBD1 (6 bases). Trimming took 6 bases from V and 5 from J, leaving 13 bases between them. From germline, CDR1 is MDHEN and CDR2 SYDVKM. The CDR3 loop spans 13 amino acids. The CDR3, as DNA: TGTGCCAGCAGCTCCGGACAGTTTGAGACCCAGTACTTC. The encoded protein is CASSSGQFETQYF.

The rearrangement joins TRBV3-1 (or the pseudogene TRBV3-2) to TRBJ1-4, with TRBD1 matching over 7 bases. V lost 3 bases and J lost 6; bases outside the gene matches: 7. The CDR3 has 15 amino acids. Germline CDR1 is LGHDT and CDR2 is YNNKEL (reference sequence). CDR3 region: CASSQRTGVDEKLFF. DNA of the CDR3: TGTGCCAGCAGCCAGCGCACAGGGGTAGATGAAAAACTGTTTTTT.

Only one count was recorded for this clone. The chain carries TRBV28 and TRBJ1-6, with D possibly being TRBD1 (5 bases). This CDR3 contains 13 residues. V lost 9 bases and J lost 4, with 10 bases in between. Germline V lookup: CDR1 MDHEN, CDR2 SYDVKM. In DNA form, the CDR3 reads TGTGCCAGTAGTGACAGTTATAATTCACCCCTCCACTTT. It yields the protein CASSDSYNSPLHF.

This clone was observed a single time. The genes are TRBV11-2 and TRBJ1-2; D might be TRBD1 (5 bases). The CDR3 runs 14 residues. Per the germline V gene, CDR1 is SGHAT and CDR2 is FQNNGV. V lost 2 bases, J lost 3 bases, and 10 bases lay in between. CDR3 DNA: TGTGCCAGCAGCTTAAATCAGGGTGACTATGGCTACACCTTC. Its translation is CASSLNQGDYGYTF. Supplemented by reference TRBV11-2 and TRBJ1-2, the full variable domain reads EAGVAQSPRYKIIEKRQSVAFWCNPISGHATLYWYQQILGQGPKLLIQFQNNGVVDDSQLPKDRFSAERLKGVDSTLKIQPAKLEDSAVYLCASSLNQGDYGYTFGSGTRLTVV.

The chain combines TRBV10-3 with TRBJ2-7, with a possible D match to TRBD1 (7 bases). This CDR3 has 19 amino acids. With 5 bases removed from V and 5 bases from J, the gap between germline ends came to 31 bases. CDR1 and CDR2 from the germline V gene are ENHRY and SYGVKD. The CDR3 here is CAISYQGGRTLTLLDEQYF. The CDR3 DNA sequence: TGTGCCATCAGTTACCAGGGGGGACGGACCTTAACCCTTTTGGACGAGCAGTACTTC.

The count of this clone is one. The chain combines TRBV25-1 with TRBJ1-5; 7 nucleotides align to TRBD1. J gave up 5 bases and V 6 bases, and 7 bases lay outside the gene matches. The CDR3 loop spans 14 amino acids. Germline CDR1 reads MGHDK; CDR2 reads SYGVNS. The DNA for the CDR3 is TGTGCCAGCAGCCAGACAGGGTTGGATCAGCCCCAGCATTTT. Protein: CASSQTGLDQPQHF.

The genes are TRBV20-1 and TRBJ2-7, with a weak D call TRBD2 (5 bases). The germline V and J ends were trimmed by 3 bases and 1 base, with 10 bases remaining between them. CDR3 size: 13 residues. Germline V lookup: CDR1 DFQATT, CDR2 SNEGSKA (reference sequence). The CDR3 reads CSASTGKSYEQYF. The DNA for the CDR3 is TGCAGTGCTAGTACGGGGAAGTCCTACGAGCAGTACTTC.

This clone has a single count. The genes are TRBV30 and TRBJ1-6; TRBD1 matches 9 bases. V dropped 3 bases and J dropped 8; count of bases not matched to a gene: 5. CDR1 is GTSNPN and CDR2 is SVGIG in the germline V gene (reference sequence). CDR3 length: 14 amino acids. The CDR3 nucleotides read TGTGCCTGGAGGGGGACAGGGTCACATTCACCCCTCCACTTT. Encoded protein: CAWRGTGSHSPLHF.

This clone occurred once. V is TRBV20-1 and J is TRBJ1-1; 7 nucleotides align to TRBD1. The CDR3 runs 11 residues. Germline values: CDR1 DFQATT, CDR2 SNEGSKA (reference sequence). Germline trimming cut 7 bases from V and 3 bases from J; bases unmatched to any gene: 2. The CDR3 nucleotides read TGCAGTGGACAGGGCGACACTGAAGCTTTCTTT. Encoded protein: CSGQGDTEAFF.